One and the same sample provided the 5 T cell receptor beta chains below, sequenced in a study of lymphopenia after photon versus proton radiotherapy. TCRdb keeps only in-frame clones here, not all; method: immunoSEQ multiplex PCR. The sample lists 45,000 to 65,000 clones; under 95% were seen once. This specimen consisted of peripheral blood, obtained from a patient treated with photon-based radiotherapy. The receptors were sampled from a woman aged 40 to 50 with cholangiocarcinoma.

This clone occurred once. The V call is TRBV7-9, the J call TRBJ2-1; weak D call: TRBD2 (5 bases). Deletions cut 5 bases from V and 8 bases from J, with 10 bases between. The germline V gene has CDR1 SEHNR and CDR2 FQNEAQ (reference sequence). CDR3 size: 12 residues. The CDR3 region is CASSPLGDEQFF. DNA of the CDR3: TGTGCCAGCAGCCCACTAGGAGATGAGCAGTTCTTC. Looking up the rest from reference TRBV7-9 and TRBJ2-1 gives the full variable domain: DTGVSQNPRHKITKRGQNVTFRCDPISEHNRLYWYRQTLGQGPEFLTYFQNEAQLEKSRLLSDRFSAERPKGSFSTLEIQRTEQGDSAMYLCASSPLGDEQFFGPGTRLTVL.

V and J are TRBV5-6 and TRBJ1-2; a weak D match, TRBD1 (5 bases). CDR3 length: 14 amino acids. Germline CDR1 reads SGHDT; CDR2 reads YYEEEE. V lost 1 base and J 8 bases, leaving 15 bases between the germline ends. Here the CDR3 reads CASSLRDGSSGYTF. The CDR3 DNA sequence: TGTGCCAGCAGCTTGCGGGACGGGTCGTCCGGCTACACCTTC.

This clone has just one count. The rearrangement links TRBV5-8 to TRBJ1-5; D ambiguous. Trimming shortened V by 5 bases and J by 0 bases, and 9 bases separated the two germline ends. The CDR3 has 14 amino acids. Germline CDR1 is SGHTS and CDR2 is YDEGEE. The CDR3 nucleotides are TGTGCCAGCAGTCCAGCTTATAGCAATCAGCCCCAGCATTTT. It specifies CASSPAYSNQPQHF.

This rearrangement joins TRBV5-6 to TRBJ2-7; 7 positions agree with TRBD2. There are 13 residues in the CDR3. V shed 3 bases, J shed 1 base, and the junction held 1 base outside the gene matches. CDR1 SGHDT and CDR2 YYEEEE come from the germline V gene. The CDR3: CASSSGGSYEQYF. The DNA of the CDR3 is TGTGCCAGCAGCTCGGGGGGTTCCTACGAGCAGTACTTC.

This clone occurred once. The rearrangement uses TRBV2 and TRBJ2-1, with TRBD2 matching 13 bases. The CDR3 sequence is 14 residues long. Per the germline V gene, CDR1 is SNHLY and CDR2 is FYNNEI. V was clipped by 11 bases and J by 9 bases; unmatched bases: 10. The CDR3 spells CASWTSGSIGEQFF. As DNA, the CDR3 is TGTGCCTCATGGACTAGCGGGAGTATCGGTGAGCAGTTCTTC.